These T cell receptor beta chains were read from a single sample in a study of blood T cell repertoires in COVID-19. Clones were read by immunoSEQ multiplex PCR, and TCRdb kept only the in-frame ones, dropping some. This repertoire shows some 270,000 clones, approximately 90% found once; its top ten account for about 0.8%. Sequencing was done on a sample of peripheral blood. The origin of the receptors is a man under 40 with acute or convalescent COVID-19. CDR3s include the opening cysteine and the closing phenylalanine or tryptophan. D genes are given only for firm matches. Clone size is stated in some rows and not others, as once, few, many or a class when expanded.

CDR3: CAISDPGYNYGYTF
DNA: TGTGCCATCAGTGATCCAGGCTATAACTATGGCTACACCTTC
D: NA
size: NA
V: TRBV10-3
length: 14
J: TRBJ1-2

CDR3: CASRSVRGQHYGYTF
DNA: TGTGCCAGCAGAAGTGTACGCGGACAGCACTATGGCTACACCTTC
D: NA
size: NA
V: TRBV28
length: 15
J: TRBJ1-2

CDR3: CASSLSASGTWYNEQFF
DNA: TGTGCCAGCAGCTTATCGGCTAGCGGGACGTGGTACAATGAGCAGTTCTTC
D: TRBD2
size: NA
V: TRBV7-9
length: 17
J: TRBJ2-1

CDR3: CASSSGTASGNTIYF
DNA: TGCGCCAGCAGCTCGGGGACAGCTTCTGGAAACACCATATATTTT
D: TRBD1
size: NA
V: TRBV5-1
length: 15
J: TRBJ1-3

CDR3: CASSLGGLGSTDTQYF
DNA: TGCGCCAGCAGCTTGGGTGGACTGGGCAGCACAGATACGCAGTATTTT
D: NA
size: NA
V: TRBV5-1
length: 16
J: TRBJ2-3

CDR3: CASKYEKLFF
DNA: TGTGCCAGTAAATATGAAAAACTGTTTTTT
D: NA
size: once
V: TRBV28
length: 10
J: TRBJ1-4

CDR3: CASSLAVGVTGGEQYF
DNA: TGTGCCAGCAGCTTAGCGGTCGGAGTTACGGGCGGGGAGCAGTACTTC
D: NA
size: NA
V: TRBV7-9
length: 16
J: TRBJ2-7

CDR3: CASSQNAGDTQYF
DNA: TGTGCCAGCAGCCAAAATGCGGGCGATACGCAGTATTTT
D: NA
size: NA
V: TRBV4-2
length: 13
J: TRBJ2-3

CDR3: CASSLSGPDEQYF
DNA: TGTGCCAGCAGCTTATCTGGGCCCGACGAGCAGTACTTC
D: NA
size: NA
V: TRBV11-2
length: 13
J: TRBJ2-7

CDR3: CASTRAQGGTGELFF
DNA: TGTGCCAGCACAAGGGCTCAGGGCGGAACCGGGGAGCTGTTTTTT
D: NA
size: NA
V: TRBV27
length: 15
J: TRBJ2-2

CDR3: CASSSYSAYNEQFF
DNA: TGCGCCAGCAGCTCGTATTCTGCCTACAATGAGCAGTTCTTC
D: NA
size: NA
V: TRBV5-1
length: 14
J: TRBJ2-1

CDR3: CASSPTVRGAEAFF
DNA: TGTGCCAGCTCACCCACGGTCAGGGGAGCTGAAGCTTTCTTT
D: NA
size: NA
V: TRBV18
length: 14
J: TRBJ1-1

CDR3: CASSQDDTSGRAFF
DNA: TGTGCCAGCAGCCAAGACGATACTAGCGGGAGGGCGTTCTTC
D: TRBD2
size: NA
V: TRBV4-2
length: 14
J: TRBJ2-1

CDR3: CAWIHRGNNEQFF
DNA: TGTGCCTGGATCCACAGGGGGAACAATGAGCAGTTCTTC
D: TRBD1
size: NA
V: TRBV30
length: 13
J: TRBJ2-1

CDR3: CASSSTGLDTEAFF
DNA: TGTGCCAGCAGCTCGACAGGGTTGGACACTGAAGCTTTCTTT
D: TRBD1
size: NA
V: TRBV7-9
length: 14
J: TRBJ1-1

CDR3: CASSNLAGAVTDTQYF
DNA: TGCGCCAGCAGCAACCTCGCGGGGGCCGTCACAGATACGCAGTATTTT
D: NA
size: NA
V: TRBV5-1
length: 16
J: TRBJ2-3

CDR3: CASSPLADTEAFF
DNA: TGTGCCAGCTCACCATTAGCAGACACTGAAGCTTTCTTT
D: NA
size: NA
V: TRBV18
length: 13
J: TRBJ1-1

CDR3: CASSVFDQGDLYEQYF
DNA: TGTGCCAGCAGCGTATTCGATCAGGGGGATTTGTACGAGCAGTACTTC
D: TRBD1
size: NA
V: TRBV9
length: 16
J: TRBJ2-7

CDR3: CASSFTGGAGQPQHF
DNA: TGTGCCAGCAGTTTTACAGGGGGCGCCGGACAGCCCCAGCATTTT
D: TRBD1
size: NA
V: TRBV28
length: 15
J: TRBJ1-5

CDR3: CASATSGTGYIQYF
DNA: TGTGCCAGCGCAACTAGCGGGACGGGCTACATTCAGTACTTC
D: TRBD2
size: NA
V: TRBV28
length: 14
J: TRBJ2-4

CDR3: CASSYSSETQYF
DNA: TGTGCCAGCAGTTACTCTAGTGAGACCCAGTACTTC
D: NA
size: once
V: TRBV6-6
length: 12
J: TRBJ2-5

CDR3: CASSDGLAADTQYF
DNA: TGTGCCAGCAGTGACGGACTAGCTGCAGATACGCAGTATTTT
D: TRBD2
size: NA
V: TRBV6-1
length: 14
J: TRBJ2-3

CDR3: CASSPLDSERSPLHF
DNA: TGTGCCAGCTCACCTCTTGACAGTGAACGTTCACCCCTCCACTTT
D: NA
size: once
V: TRBV18
length: 15
J: TRBJ1-6

CDR3: CASGKQGLPF
DNA: TGTGCCAGCGGTAAGCAGGGACTCCCCTTC
D: NA
size: NA
V: TRBV12-1
length: 10
J: TRBJ1-2

CDR3: CASSLTGARTDTQYF
DNA: TGTGCCAGCAGCCTAACAGGGGCCCGCACAGATACGCAGTATTTT
D: TRBD1
size: NA
V: TRBV6-5
length: 15
J: TRBJ2-3

CDR3: CATSDTRTGGNIQYF
DNA: TGTGCCACCAGTGACACCCGTACAGGGGGGAACATTCAGTACTTC
D: TRBD1
size: NA
V: TRBV24-1
length: 15
J: TRBJ2-4

CDR3: CATYGDLNTEAFF
DNA: TGTGCCACCTACGGGGACTTGAACACTGAAGCTTTCTTT
D: NA
size: NA
V: TRBV24-1
length: 13
J: TRBJ1-1

CDR3: CASSGQGPGKLFF
DNA: TGTGCCAGCAGCGGACAGGGGCCGGGGAAACTGTTTTTT
D: TRBD1
size: NA
V: TRBV5-8
length: 13
J: TRBJ1-4

CDR3: CASSTSGGAETQYF
DNA: TGTGCCAGTAGTACTAGCGGGGGGGCAGAGACCCAGTACTTC
D: TRBD2
size: NA
V: TRBV19
length: 14
J: TRBJ2-5

CDR3: CAWSVPYSNQPQHF
DNA: TGTGCCTGGAGTGTACCCTATAGCAATCAGCCCCAGCATTTT
D: NA
size: NA
V: TRBV30
length: 14
J: TRBJ1-5

CDR3: CASSQYNRDRGYLKTGELFF
DNA: TGTGCCAGCAGCCAATACAACCGGGACAGGGGGTACCTAAAGACCGGGGAGCTGTTTTTT
D: TRBD1
size: NA
V: TRBV14
length: 20
J: TRBJ2-2

CDR3: CASSSASVLDSPLHF
DNA: TGTGCCAGCAGCTCTGCGTCCGTGTTGGATTCACCCCTCCACTTT
D: NA
size: NA
V: TRBV5-5
length: 15
J: TRBJ1-6

CDR3: CASGDSLMNYGYTF
DNA: TGTGCCAGCGGCGACAGTTTGATGAACTATGGCTACACCTTC
D: NA
size: NA
V: TRBV6-5
length: 14
J: TRBJ1-2

CDR3: CAISGGPRQPQHF
DNA: TGTGCCATCAGCGGGGGACCGAGGCAGCCCCAGCATTTT
D: NA
size: NA
V: TRBV10-3
length: 13
J: TRBJ1-5

CDR3: CASSSPFGSTEAFF
DNA: TGTGCCAGCAGTTCGCCTTTTGGTAGCACTGAAGCTTTCTTT
D: NA
size: NA
V: TRBV7-2
length: 14
J: TRBJ1-1

CDR3: CASRDPGQAVFGYTF
DNA: TGCGCCAGCAGGGACCCGGGACAGGCGGTTTTTGGCTACACCTTC
D: TRBD1
size: NA
V: TRBV4-1
length: 15
J: TRBJ1-2

CDR3: CASSDKNDRLYEQYF
DNA: TGTGCCAGCAGTGACAAAAACGACAGGTTGTACGAGCAGTACTTC
D: NA
size: NA
V: TRBV6-1
length: 15
J: TRBJ2-7

CDR3: CASSPSAGQDEQYF
DNA: TGTGCCAGCTCACCCTCGGCAGGGCAGGACGAGCAGTACTTC
D: NA
size: few
V: TRBV18
length: 14
J: TRBJ2-7

CDR3: CASSFNAGTLAGELFF
DNA: TGTGCCAGCAGTTTTAACGCAGGAACGTTGGCCGGGGAGCTGTTTTTT
D: NA
size: NA
V: TRBV28
length: 16
J: TRBJ2-2

CDR3: CASSSTVETQYF
DNA: TGTGCCAGCAGTTCCACTGTTGAGACCCAGTACTTC
D: NA
size: NA
V: TRBV28
length: 12
J: TRBJ2-5

CDR3: CSASVGDSYEQYF
DNA: TGCAGTGCTAGTGTAGGGGATTCCTACGAGCAGTACTTC
D: NA
size: NA
V: TRBV20-1
length: 13
J: TRBJ2-7

CDR3: CASSIRGQGAQPQHF
DNA: TGTGCCAGTAGTATAAGGGGACAGGGGGCTCAGCCCCAGCATTTT
D: TRBD1
size: once
V: TRBV19
length: 15
J: TRBJ1-5

CDR3: CASSVGGISGNTIYF
DNA: TGTGCCAGCAGCGTAGGAGGAATCTCTGGAAACACCATATATTTT
D: NA
size: NA
V: TRBV9
length: 15
J: TRBJ1-3

CDR3: CASSPASTGF
DNA: TGTGCCAGCAGTCCGGCCAGTACGGGGTTT
D: NA
size: NA
V: TRBV7-3
length: 10
J: TRBJ1-5

CDR3: CASSLGDRATYNEQFF
DNA: TGCGCCAGCAGCTTAGGGGACAGAGCGACCTACAATGAGCAGTTCTTC
D: TRBD1
size: once
V: TRBV5-1
length: 16
J: TRBJ2-1

CDR3: CASSSHRGKREKLFF
DNA: TGTGCCAGCAGTTCCCACAGGGGGAAGCGTGAAAAACTGTTTTTT
D: TRBD1
size: NA
V: TRBV6-5
length: 15
J: TRBJ1-4

CDR3: CASSPWIEGDTEAFF
DNA: TGCGCCAGCAGCCCGTGGATCGAGGGGGACACTGAAGCTTTCTTT
D: NA
size: NA
V: TRBV5-1
length: 15
J: TRBJ1-1

CDR3: CAISQQETGQEAFF
DNA: TGTGCCATCAGCCAGCAGGAGACAGGTCAAGAAGCTTTCTTT
D: NA
size: NA
V: TRBV10-3
length: 14
J: TRBJ1-1

CDR3: CATSRGGQVGPQETQYF
DNA: TGTGCCACCAGCAGAGGAGGACAGGTCGGTCCCCAAGAGACCCAGTACTTC
D: TRBD1
size: NA
V: TRBV15
length: 17
J: TRBJ2-5

CDR3: CATSDSNSGDRYTQYF
DNA: TGTGCCACCAGTGATTCAAATAGCGGGGATAGGTATACGCAGTATTTT
D: TRBD2
size: NA
V: TRBV24-1
length: 16
J: TRBJ2-3